This T cell receptor (beta chain) was sequenced for a study of early T cells in non-severe SARS-CoV-2 infection. Study overall: Chains were unpaired, as sequencing was done on bulk RNA from unsorted whole blood. The study, taken as a whole, reports: Lookups in VDJdb leaned toward anti-spike CD8 responses and missed private and CD4 specificities.

At least ten counts were recorded for this clonotype. Its matching antigen is unknown. V was pared by 1 base and J by 0 bases, with 13 bases between. The CDR3 totals 16 residues. Germline CDR1 and CDR2: DFQATT and SNEGSKA (reference sequence). Unique molecular identifiers were affixed to single, distinct cDNA molecules. TCRdb reanalysed the 5' RACE reads using MiXCR and keeps one entry per CDR3 protein. This sample has 60,000 to 65,000 distinct CDR3 sequences, with roughly a tenth found just once. The specimen sequenced was whole blood. The TCR originated in an adult who was a healthcare worker with PCR-confirmed SARS-CoV-2 infection or an uninfected control (not recorded which). The J gene is TRBJ2-1, the V gene TRBV20-1, with a tentative D call TRBD2 (6 bases). As DNA, the CDR3 is TGCAGTGCTAGAGGTGTTTTGCGGGGCTCCTACAATGAGCAGTTCTTC. Translation: CSARGVLRGSYNEQFF.